Listed here are 24 T cell receptor beta chains from one sample, sequenced in a study of radiation and T cells in renal cell carcinoma. Time point denoted: baseline pretreatment blood. Treatment reported: 15 Gy SBRT to primary tumor, nephrectomy 4 weeks later. Assay: immunoSEQ multiplex PCR; the TCRdb copy retains only in-frame clones and omits some. The sample holds 94,000 or so clones, 65% to 85% seen once. The sequencing used blood, collected from a patient whose treatment included radiotherapy and nephrectomy. The receptors originated from a man between 60 and 75 years old with renal cell carcinoma.

The chain links TRBV19 to TRBJ2-1, with D possibly being TRBD1 (5 bases). The CDR3 has 13 residues. Germline V gene sequence: CDR1 LNHDA, CDR2 SQIVND (reference sequence). V was clipped by 7 bases and J by 4 bases, with 11 bases between them. The CDR3 sequence: CASNLAGYNEQFF. The CDR3 DNA is TGTGCCAGTAACCTGGCAGGGTACAATGAGCAGTTCTTC. The whole variable domain, remainder taken from reference TRBV19 and TRBJ2-1, is DGGITQSPKYLFRKEGQNVTLSCEQNLNHDAMYWYRQDPGQGLRLIYYSQIVNDFQKGDIAEGYSVSREKKESFPLTVTSAQKNPTAFYLCASNLAGYNEQFFGPGTRLTVL.

The CDR3 spells CASRGRASSTDTQYF. The DNA of the CDR3 is TGCGCCAGCCGCGGCAGGGCCTCTAGCACAGATACGCAGTATTTT. This rearrangement joins TRBV5-1 to TRBJ2-3; tentative D call: TRBD1 (5 bases). V dropped 7 bases and J dropped 0 bases, with 15 bases sitting between them. The germline V gene encodes CDR1 SGHRS and CDR2 YFSETQ. This CDR3 is built from 15 residues.

This chain uses TRBV18 with TRBJ1-2; no clear D gene. The CDR3 contains 15 residues. Germline CDR1 and CDR2: KGHSH and LQKENI. V lost 0 bases and J 3 bases, leaving 11 bases between the germline ends. CDR3: CASSPPVGIHYGYTF. The CDR3 DNA follows: TGTGCCAGCTCACCACCGGTGGGCATCCACTATGGCTACACCTTC.

The rearrangement joins TRBV9 to TRBJ1-6; unclear D gene. Trimming removed 3 bases at V and 4 bases at J, with 11 bases between. CDR3 length equals 15 residues. Germline V gene data show CDR1 as SGDLS and CDR2 as YYNGEE. The CDR3 DNA reads as TGTGCCAGCAGCGGTAGGACGGATTATAATTCACCCCTCCACTTT. Its protein is CASSGRTDYNSPLHF.

The chain recombines TRBV10-1 with TRBJ2-3; D tentatively reads TRBD1 or TRBD2 (5 bases each). The CDR3 consists of 13 residues. V was trimmed by 7 bases and J by 6 bases, leaving 14 bases between them. Germline V gene data show CDR1 as WNHNN and CDR2 as SYGVQD (reference sequence). The CDR3 loop is CASTWGIVDTQYF. The DNA for the CDR3 is TGCGCCAGCACTTGGGGGATTGTGGATACGCAGTATTTT.

The chain joins TRBV5-1 to TRBJ1-5, with TRBD1 matching over 10 bases. V lost 4 bases, J lost 3 bases, and 7 bases stayed unmatched. The length of the CDR3 is 16 residues. Germline-derived CDR1 and CDR2 are SGHRS and YFSETQ. The CDR3 region is CASSPGTGEANQPQHF. CDR3 coding DNA: TGCGCCAGCAGCCCAGGGACAGGGGAGGCCAATCAGCCCCAGCATTTT.

The V and J genes are TRBV21-1 and TRBJ2-1; the table's D call of TRBD2 was not tested on the DNA. TRBV21-1 is a known pseudogene. The CDR3 totals 22 residues. CDR3 DNA: TGTGCCAGCAGCAACCCACTCGGGACAGGGGGGGTAGCGGGAGGGGTCTACAATGAGCAGTTCTTC. Its protein product is CASSNPLGTGGVAGGVYNEQFF.

This clone was seen only a few times. The J gene is TRBJ1-5, the V gene TRBV7-9; no definite D call. Germline assignment: CDR1 SEHNR and CDR2 FQNEAQ (reference sequence). The CDR3 runs 16 residues. V was cut by 0 bases and J by 1 base, with 10 bases left in between. In DNA form, the CDR3 reads TGTGCCAGCAGCTTAGCGGTGGGATTCAGCAATCAGCCCCAGCATTTT. Translation gives CASSLAVGFSNQPQHF.

The rearrangement uses TRBV27 and TRBJ2-7, with 9 bases lining up with TRBD2. The germline CDR1 and CDR2 sequences are MNHEY and SMNVEV (reference sequence). The junction had 9 bases not matched to a gene; V was cut back by 1 base and J by 5 bases. The CDR3 consists of 16 residues. CDR3 sequence (DNA): TGTGCCAGCAGTTTATATGGGACTAGCCCTTTAAACGAGCAGTACTTC. Its protein product is CASSLYGTSPLNEQYF.

This chain uses TRBV5-1 with TRBJ1-5; possible D gene TRBD1, 5 bases. Germline CDR1 is SGHRS and CDR2 is YFSETQ. The V and J ends lost 2 bases and 0 bases respectively, with 9 bases between them. This CDR3 comprises 15 residues. The CDR3 nucleotides read TGCGCCAGCAGCTTAAACGGGGGTAGCAATCAGCCCCAGCATTTT. It is translated as CASSLNGGSNQPQHF.

This clone was found a few times. The gene calls are TRBV9 and TRBJ2-1; 7 nucleotides align to TRBD1. The CDR3 loop spans 12 amino acids. The germline gives CDR1 SGDLS, CDR2 YYNGEE. J gave up 8 bases and V 1 base, and 0 bases lay outside the gene matches. The CDR3 reads CASSVQGDEQFF. CDR3 bases: TGTGCCAGCAGCGTACAGGGGGATGAGCAGTTCTTC.

This CDR3 reads CASSASMNTEAFF. In nucleotides, the CDR3 is TGCGCCAGCAGCGCCAGCATGAACACTGAAGCTTTCTTT. The rearrangement joins TRBV5-1 to TRBJ1-1; D is ambiguous. The CDR3 is made up of 13 amino acids. V was trimmed by 4 bases and J by 0 bases, leaving 7 bases between them. Germline V gives CDR1 SGHRS, CDR2 YFSETQ.

The CDR3 region is CASSLMPSGRRSDTQYF. Written as DNA, the CDR3 is TGTGCCAGCAGTTTAATGCCTAGCGGGAGACGGTCAGATACGCAGTATTTT. The chain has TRBV27 and TRBJ2-3, with 10 bases that match TRBD2. V lost 2 bases, J lost 4 bases, and 9 bases stayed unmatched. The CDR3 extends over 17 amino acids. CDR1 is MNHEY, CDR2 SMNVEV, per germline (reference sequence).

This rearrangement joins TRBV18 to TRBJ1-4; no definite D call. Germline V lookup: CDR1 KGHSH, CDR2 LQKENI. This CDR3 comprises 14 residues. V was trimmed by 4 bases and J by 2 bases, leaving 8 bases between them. The CDR3 loop is CASSLGSTNEKLFF. In DNA, the CDR3 is TGTGCCAGCTCACTGGGTAGCACTAATGAAAAACTGTTTTTT.

About this clone: This CDR3 is also generated by other DNA sequences in the sample. The chain has TRBV5-4 and TRBJ2-3; D is ambiguous. The germline V gene encodes CDR1 SGHNT and CDR2 YYREEE (reference sequence). Trimming stripped 0 bases from V and 2 bases from J, with 7 bases between. This CDR3 comprises 14 residues. The CDR3 coding sequence is TGTGCCAGCAGCTTGGTTGGACCCACAGATACGCAGTATTTT. As protein: CASSLVGPTDTQYF.

The chain joins TRBV19 to TRBJ2-5, with TRBD2 identical over 8 bases. The germline gives CDR1 LNHDA, CDR2 SQIVND (reference sequence). V lost 3 bases, J lost 4 bases, and 10 bases stayed unmatched. This CDR3 has 16 residues. The CDR3 region is CASSISSGEGGETQYF. In nucleotides, the CDR3 is TGTGCCAGTAGTATTAGTAGCGGGGAGGGAGGAGAGACCCAGTACTTC.

The chain links TRBV2 to TRBJ2-5; the D call may be TRBD1 or TRBD2 (6 bases each). With 2 bases removed from V and 3 bases from J, the gap between germline ends came to 10 bases. The CDR3 runs to 14 residues. The germline V gene encodes CDR1 SNHLY and CDR2 FYNNEI. Here the CDR3 reads CASSERRGEETQYF. Here the CDR3 DNA reads TGTGCCAGCAGTGAACGTAGGGGGGAAGAGACCCAGTACTTC.

This chain connects TRBV5-6 to TRBJ1-3, with 8 bases lining up with TRBD1. J was trimmed by 0 bases and V by 3 bases; bases with no gene match: 5. The CDR3 is 16 amino acids. The germline V gene has CDR1 SGHDT and CDR2 YYEEEE. The CDR3: CASSWGTGGSGNTIYF. The CDR3 nucleotides are TGTGCCAGCAGCTGGGGGACAGGAGGCTCTGGAAACACCATATATTTT.

The rearrangement links TRBV5-4 to TRBJ2-5, with 7 bases fitting TRBD2. Germline assignment: CDR1 SGHNT and CDR2 YYREEE (reference sequence). CDR3 length: 14 amino acids. Trimming took 0 bases from V and 4 from J; bases not matched to a gene: 3. CDR3 DNA: TGTGCCAGCAGCTTGGAGGGCGGGGGAGAGACCCAGTACTTC. This sequence encodes CASSLEGGGETQYF.

The V gene is TRBV10-3, the J gene TRBJ1-1, with D tentatively TRBD1 (5 bases). The germline V gene has CDR1 ENHRY and CDR2 SYGVKD. The CDR3 spans 12 residues. Trimming shortened V by 11 bases and J by 5 bases, and 15 bases separated the two germline ends. The CDR3 is CASTEAGTEAFF. DNA of the CDR3: TGTGCCTCAACGGAAGCAGGGACTGAAGCTTTCTTT.

The V gene is TRBV11-3, the J gene TRBJ2-7; 8 bases line up with TRBD2. The CDR3 loop spans 16 amino acids. Germline assignment: CDR1 SGHNT and CDR2 YENEEA. J gave up 5 bases and V 0 bases, and 9 bases lay outside the gene matches. The CDR3 DNA reads TGTGCCAGCAGCTTAGATCGGGTAGCGGGACATGACGAGCAGTACTTC. It encodes CASSLDRVAGHDEQYF.

This clone was seen once. V is TRBV4-1 and J is TRBJ2-3, with 7 bases that match TRBD2. The CDR3 is made up of 18 amino acids. V shed 0 bases and J 3 bases; nucleotides not matched to a gene: 12. The germline gives CDR1 MGHRA, CDR2 YSYEKL. In nucleotides, the CDR3 is TGCGCCAGCAGCCAAGATCGGGGCGGGAGTGGCGATACAGATACGCAGTATTTT. Protein sequence: CASSQDRGGSGDTDTQYF.

V gene TRBV6-1 combines with J gene TRBJ2-1; no clear D gene. V was shortened by 0 bases and J by 9 bases, with 21 bases between the two germline ends. The CDR3 spans 17 residues. Germline loops: CDR1 MNHNS, CDR2 SASEGT. CDR3 sequence (DNA): TGTGCCAGCAGTGAAGCGAATCGGCCCCCGGGTCGCGGTGAGCAGTTCTTC. This translates into CASSEANRPPGRGEQFF.

Details on this clone: Other DNA sequences in the same sample also yield this CDR3. The chain links TRBV6-5 to TRBJ2-6; D is undetermined. Germline-derived CDR1 and CDR2 are MNHEY and SVGAGI. The V end lost 0 bases, the J end lost 4 bases, and 4 bases lay between the germline ends. CDR3 size: 14 residues. CDR3 nucleotide sequence: TGTGCCAGCAGTTACTCGTCGGGGGCCAACGTCCTGACTTTC. It translates to CASSYSSGANVLTF.